Below are 13 T cell receptor beta chains sequenced from a single sample in a study of shared clonotypes between healthy human individuals. The method was immunoSEQ multiplex PCR; TCRdb's version includes in-frame clones alone and lacks a portion of them. This sample has 2 million to 3 million clones, with approximately 94% found just once. Sequencing was performed on naive CD4+ T cells from PBMCs. The subset is: CD45RA+ positively selected. The receptors were gathered from a man aged 18-30 years in good health. Some clones in this sample may be carry-over from other donors' samples.

As regards this clone: The same CDR3 can be traced to other DNA sequences in this sample. This rearrangement joins TRBV18 to TRBJ2-2, with D hard to call. Germline CDR1 KGHSH, CDR2 LQKENI. The V and J ends lost 4 bases and 5 bases respectively, with 5 bases between them. There are 12 residues in the CDR3. The CDR3, as DNA: TGTGCCAGCTCACTGGGTACCGGGGAGCTGTTTTTT. It translates to CASSLGTGELFF.

The rearrangement uses TRBV27 and TRBJ2-1; 14 bases align to TRBD2. Germline V lookup: CDR1 MNHEY, CDR2 SMNVEV (reference sequence). The V gene end was trimmed by 6 bases and the J gene end by 7 bases; junction bases not matched to a gene: 11. The CDR3 is made up of 17 amino acids. The chain's CDR3 is CASRLLGTSGSGNEQFF. CDR3 DNA: TGTGCCAGCAGACTTCTAGGGACTAGCGGGAGCGGGAATGAGCAGTTCTTC.

V and J are TRBV19 and TRBJ2-2; D is unclear. CDR1 and CDR2 from the germline V gene are LNHDA and SQIVND (reference sequence). V was shortened by 7 bases and J by 1 base, with 13 bases between the two germline ends. The CDR3 spans 15 residues. The CDR3 here is CASTVGQVNTGELFF. The DNA of the CDR3 is TGTGCCAGTACGGTCGGCCAGGTGAACACCGGGGAGCTGTTTTTT.

The chain joins TRBV28 to TRBJ1-5; D is ambiguous. Trimming removed 2 bases at V and 0 bases at J, with 11 bases between. The germline gives CDR1 MDHEN, CDR2 SYDVKM. The CDR3 sequence is 16 residues long. CDR3 loop: CASSLVGAPSNQPQHF. CDR3 bases: TGTGCCAGCAGTTTAGTAGGAGCCCCTAGCAATCAGCCCCAGCATTTT.

The rearrangement links TRBV5-6 to TRBJ1-1; TRBD1 might be the D (6 bases). Trimming stripped 4 bases from V and 4 bases from J, with 20 bases between. Germline CDR1 reads SGHDT; CDR2 reads YYEEEE. This CDR3 contains 16 residues. CDR3 amino acids: CASSQTGLHRGTEAFF. CDR3 in DNA: TGTGCCAGCAGCCAAACAGGGTTGCATAGGGGCACTGAAGCTTTCTTT.

The rearrangement links TRBV28 to TRBJ1-1, with a tentative D call TRBD1 (5 bases). Germline V gene sequence: CDR1 MDHEN, CDR2 SYDVKM. This CDR3 contains 11 residues. Trimming shortened V by 11 bases and J by 11 bases, and 18 bases separated the two germline ends. This CDR3 reads CAALGGGVAFF. The CDR3 nucleotides are TGTGCCGCCCTGGGGGGGGGAGTGGCTTTCTTT.

The chain combines TRBV2 with TRBJ1-1; D call uncertain. Germline loops: CDR1 SNHLY, CDR2 FYNNEI. Trimming shortened V by 3 bases and J by 0 bases, and 8 bases separated the two germline ends. This CDR3 is 14 amino acids long. CDR3 sequence (DNA): TGTGCCAGCAGTGATGATTCCATGAACACTGAAGCTTTCTTT. Amino acids: CASSDDSMNTEAFF.

CDR3 sequence reads: CASSYTGTGTNEKLFF. CDR3 nucleotide sequence: TGTGCCAGCAGCTACACGGGGACAGGGACTAATGAAAAACTGTTTTTT. The V call is TRBV28, the J call TRBJ1-4, with 9 nucleotides matching TRBD1. J gave up 2 bases and V 6 bases, and 7 bases lay outside the gene matches. Germline V gene lookup returns CDR1 MDHEN and CDR2 SYDVKM. The CDR3 length is 16 residues.

The chain recombines TRBV5-6 with TRBJ1-1; 9 positions match TRBD1. Germline loops: CDR1 SGHDT, CDR2 YYEEEE. This CDR3 comprises 15 residues. The V and J ends lost 4 bases and 1 base, in that order; junction bases with no gene match: 5. The CDR3 DNA sequence: TGTGCCAGCAGCGGAGGGACAGGGTGGAACACTGAAGCTTTCTTT. Protein sequence: CASSGGTGWNTEAFF.

The genes are TRBV19 and TRBJ2-7; D gene unclear. The CDR3 extends over 14 amino acids. Germline lookup yields CDR1 LNHDA and CDR2 SQIVND (reference sequence). V shed 9 bases and J shed 2 bases, with 17 bases lying between them. Here the CDR3 DNA reads TGTGCCAGCAGTTTCCTGAGTGGTCCCTACGAGCAGTACTTC. This translates into CASSFLSGPYEQYF.

A word on this clone: Other DNA sequences in the same sample also yield this CDR3. The gene calls are TRBV27 and TRBJ1-5, with 11 bases aligning to TRBD1. Germline CDR1 reads MNHEY; CDR2 reads SMNVEV (reference sequence). This CDR3 has 15 residues. V lost 6 bases and J lost 4; bases outside the gene matches: 5. CDR3 DNA: TGTGCCAGCAGCTCTGGGACAGGGGGGAATCAGCCCCAGCATTTT. Translated: CASSSGTGGNQPQHF.

The chain recombines TRBV7-2 with TRBJ1-5; D gene unclear. This CDR3 contains 15 residues. The V end was cut by 6 bases, the J end by 6 bases, with 18 bases between. Germline V gene lookup returns CDR1 SGHTA and CDR2 FQGNSA. DNA for the CDR3: TGTGCCAGCAGTAAGAGCCGGGCCATGAGTCAGCCCCAGCATTTT. It is translated as CASSKSRAMSQPQHF.

This rearrangement joins TRBV2 to TRBJ2-3; D perhaps matches TRBD1 (6 bases). Per the germline V gene, CDR1 is SNHLY and CDR2 is FYNNEI. Trimming removed 8 bases from V and 2 bases from J, with 14 bases in between. This CDR3 is 14 amino acids long. The CDR3 is CASCYPGDTDTQYF. DNA of the CDR3: TGTGCCAGCTGCTACCCAGGGGACACAGATACGCAGTATTTT.